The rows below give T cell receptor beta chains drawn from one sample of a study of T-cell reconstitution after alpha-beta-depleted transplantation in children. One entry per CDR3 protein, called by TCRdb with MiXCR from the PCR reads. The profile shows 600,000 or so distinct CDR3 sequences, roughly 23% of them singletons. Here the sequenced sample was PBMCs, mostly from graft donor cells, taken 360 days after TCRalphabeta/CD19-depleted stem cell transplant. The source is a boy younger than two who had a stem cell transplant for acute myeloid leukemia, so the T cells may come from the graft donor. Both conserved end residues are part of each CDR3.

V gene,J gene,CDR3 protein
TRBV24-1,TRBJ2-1,CATSDIPGGSHNEQFF
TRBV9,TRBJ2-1,CASSVGSRDRVPHNEQFF
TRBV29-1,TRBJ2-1,CSVYREIYNEQFF
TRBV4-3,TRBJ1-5,CASSQEAQIRRSNQPQHF
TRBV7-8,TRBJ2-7,CASSLPTGFYEQYF
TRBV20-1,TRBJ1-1,CSARDIGNTEAFF
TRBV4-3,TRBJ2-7,CASSTFRVRDLRVYEQYF
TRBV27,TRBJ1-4,CASSESGTGATNEKLFF
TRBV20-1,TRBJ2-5,CSAREEGTALRGVETQYF
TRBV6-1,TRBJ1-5,CASRLGLGFQHF
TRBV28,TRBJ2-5,CASNLRGGWAQETQYF
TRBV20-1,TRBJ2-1,CSRHGDSYNEQFF
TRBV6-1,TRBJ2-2,CAKTAANTGELFF
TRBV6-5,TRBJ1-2,CASSYAAGGDGYTF
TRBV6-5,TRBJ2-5,CASSYSGQSQETQYF
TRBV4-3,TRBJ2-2,CASSQDRTNGELFF
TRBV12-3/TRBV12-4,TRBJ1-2,CASENREYGYTF
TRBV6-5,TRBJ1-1,CASSYSTGGDTEAFF
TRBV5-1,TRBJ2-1,CASSPGVAGGEEQFF
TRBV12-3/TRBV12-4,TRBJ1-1,CASSPGNPEAFF
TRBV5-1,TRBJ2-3,CASSTGQAWTDTQYF
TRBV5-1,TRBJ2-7,CASSDGPGGRYEQYF
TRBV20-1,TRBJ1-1,CSAREGPQWDTEAFF
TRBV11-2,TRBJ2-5,CASSLEYWGTRGQETQYF
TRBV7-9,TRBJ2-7,CASSRQGGEQYF
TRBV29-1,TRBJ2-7,CSVEETEHYEQYF
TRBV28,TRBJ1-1,CASSYSTGMNTEAFF
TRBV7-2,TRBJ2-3,CASSPVRYRGTDTQYF
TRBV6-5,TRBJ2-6,CASSYYGQPSGANVLTF